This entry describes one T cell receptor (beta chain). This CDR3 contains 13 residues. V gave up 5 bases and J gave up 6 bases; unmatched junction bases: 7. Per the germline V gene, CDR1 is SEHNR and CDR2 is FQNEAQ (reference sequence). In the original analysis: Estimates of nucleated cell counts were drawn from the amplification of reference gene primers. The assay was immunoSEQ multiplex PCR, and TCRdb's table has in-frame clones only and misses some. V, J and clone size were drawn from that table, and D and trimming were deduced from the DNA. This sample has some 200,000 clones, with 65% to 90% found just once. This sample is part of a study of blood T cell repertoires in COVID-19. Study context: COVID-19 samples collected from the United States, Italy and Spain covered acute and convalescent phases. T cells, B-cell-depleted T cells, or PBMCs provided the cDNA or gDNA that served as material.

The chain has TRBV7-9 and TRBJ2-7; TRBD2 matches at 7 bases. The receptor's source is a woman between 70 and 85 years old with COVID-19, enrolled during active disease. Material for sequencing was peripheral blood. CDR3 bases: TGTGCCAGCAGCGAGTCCGGGGAGGGCGAGCAGTACTTC. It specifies CASSESGEGEQYF. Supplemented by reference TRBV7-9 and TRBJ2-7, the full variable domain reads DTGVSQNPRHKITKRGQNVTFRCDPISEHNRLYWYRQTLGQGPEFLTYFQNEAQLEKSRLLSDRFSAERPKGSFSTLEIQRTEQGDSAMYLCASSESGEGEQYFGPGTRLTVT.